Below, 25 T cell receptor beta chains from the same sample are listed, as sequenced in a study of T cell repertoires in cytomegalovirus infection. TCRdb reprocessed the reads via MiXCR and lists one record per CDR3 protein. This table has around 290,000 distinct CDR3 sequences, around 25% appearing once. Sequencing was done on a sample of PBMCs. Receptor source: a human donor in good health (CMV status not recorded). Some clones in this sample may be carry-over from other donors' samples.

Worth noting for this clonotype: A read error may be the cause here, since a much bigger clone is one base away. The conserved phenylalanine or tryptophan normally closing the CDR3 is absent here, so this likely arose from a read error. The CDR3, as DNA: TGTGCCAGCAGCTTAGGCCCGGGACAGGGGGCCGGCAGGGTGGCCTACGAGCAGTACCTC. Its protein product is CASSLGPGQGAGRVAYEQYL. The V and J genes are TRBV11-2 and TRBJ2-7, with 12 bases that match TRBD1. V trimming: 1 base; J trimming: 2 bases; junction bases outside the gene matches: 15. The CDR3 is made up of 20 amino acids. Germline-derived CDR1 and CDR2 are SGHAT and FQNNGV.

This chain joins TRBV11-2 and TRBJ2-2; no reliable D call. The CDR3 loop spans 16 amino acids. The V end was cut by 5 bases, the J end by 0 bases, with 13 bases between. CDR1 and CDR2 from the germline V gene are SGHAT and FQNNGV. The CDR3 region has the DNA TGTGCCAGCAGCCCCCGGATGAGAGCGAACACCGGGGAGCTGTTTTTT. Translation gives CASSPRMRANTGELFF.

This clonotype appeared a few times. This chain links TRBV28 with TRBJ2-7; D remains ambiguous. Trimming cost V 10 bases and J 0 bases, with 13 bases left between them. CDR1 and CDR2 from the germline V gene are MDHEN and SYDVKM. The CDR3 sequence is 13 residues long. The CDR3 DNA is TGTGCCACTGCAATGGTGACCTCCTACGAGCAGTACTTC. It is translated as CATAMVTSYEQYF. The complete variable domain, with remaining parts taken from reference TRBV28 and TRBJ2-7, reads DVKVTQSSRYLVKRTGEKVFLECVQDMDHENMFWYRQDPGLGLRLIYFSYDVKMKEKGDIPEGYSVSREKKERFSLILESASTNQTSMYLCATAMVTSYEQYFGPGTRLTVT.

The rearrangement links TRBV2 to TRBJ2-5, with 7 positions matching TRBD2. This CDR3 spans 15 amino acids. CDR1 is SNHLY and CDR2 is FYNNEI in the germline V gene. The V and J ends lost 7 bases and 0 bases, in that order; junction bases with no gene match: 8. The CDR3 region is CASKSGLTYQETQYF. DNA of the CDR3: TGTGCCAGCAAGTCGGGACTAACGTACCAAGAGACCCAGTACTTC.

CDR3 bases: TGTGCCAGCAGTCCCGGGGGGGGGGGTAATTCACCCCTCCACTTT. Its translation: CASSPGGGGNSPLHF. The chain uses TRBV28 and TRBJ1-6; D is perhaps TRBD1 (5 bases). Trimming cost V 5 bases and J 6 bases, with 14 bases left between them. The CDR3 length is 15 residues. The germline V gene encodes CDR1 MDHEN and CDR2 SYDVKM. The whole variable domain, remainder taken from reference TRBV28 and TRBJ1-6, is DVKVTQSSRYLVKRTGEKVFLECVQDMDHENMFWYRQDPGLGLRLIYFSYDVKMKEKGDIPEGYSVSREKKERFSLILESASTNQTSMYLCASSPGGGGNSPLHFGNGTRLTVT.

The chain recombines TRBV7-2 with TRBJ2-1; the D gene is possibly TRBD1 (7 bases). There are 14 residues in the CDR3. Germline V gene lookup returns CDR1 SGHTA and CDR2 FQGNSA. V was trimmed by 2 bases and J by 8 bases, leaving 13 bases between them. The CDR3 sequence is CASSLQGGGDEQFF. As DNA, the CDR3 is TGTGCCAGCAGCTTACAAGGGGGCGGGGATGAGCAGTTCTTC.

This clonotype was counted at least ten times. The rearrangement uses TRBV7-2 and TRBJ1-6; D is possibly TRBD1 (5 bases). In germline, CDR1 is SGHTA, CDR2 FQGNSA. The CDR3 totals 14 residues. V was trimmed by 6 bases and J by 8 bases, leaving 14 bases between them. The chain's CDR3 is CASSLQGFDSPLHF. CDR3 nucleotide sequence: TGTGCCAGCAGTCTCCAGGGTTTTGATTCACCCCTCCACTTT.

In this sample, this clonotype turned up many times. The chain links TRBV5-1 to TRBJ2-6; possibly TRBD1 for D (6 bases). In germline, CDR1 is SGHRS, CDR2 YFSETQ. The ends were cut back, 2 bases at V and 1 base at J, with 7 bases in the middle. The CDR3 is made up of 15 amino acids. The CDR3 nucleotides are TGCGCCAGCAGCTTCACAGGGTCTGGGGCCAACGTCCTGACTTTC. This codes for CASSFTGSGANVLTF. Full variable domain (rest looked up from reference TRBV5-1 and TRBJ2-6): KAGVTQTPRYLIKTRGQQVTLSCSPISGHRSVSWYQQTPGQGLQFLFEYFSETQRNKGNFPGRFSGRQFSNSRSEMNVSTLELGDSALYLCASSFTGSGANVLTFGAGSRLTVL.

V usage is TRBV11-2 and J usage is TRBJ2-5; no reliable D call. With 1 base removed from V and 5 bases from J, the gap between germline ends came to 17 bases. Germline CDR1 is SGHAT and CDR2 is FQNNGV. This CDR3 region has 16 residues. The CDR3 coding sequence is TGTGCCAGCAGCTTAGTGGAGACTTCCCTGCTCGAGACCCAGTACTTC. Protein: CASSLVETSLLETQYF.

CDR3 nucleotide sequence: TGTGCCAGCGCCTGGACAGGTGGGGAGACCCAGTACTTC. Its translation is CASAWTGGETQYF. The rearrangement links TRBV27 to TRBJ2-5, with 7 bases that match TRBD1. The V segment lost 8 bases and the J segment 5 bases; nucleotides outside the gene matches: 8. Germline V CDR1 and CDR2: MNHEY, SMNVEV (reference sequence). CDR3 size: 13 residues.

This clonotype was recorded a few times. The chain uses TRBV5-4 and TRBJ2-1, with 9 bases fitting TRBD2. Germline trimming cut 6 bases from V and 0 bases from J; bases unmatched to any gene: 13. The CDR3 length is 18 residues. In germline, CDR1 is SGHNT, CDR2 YYREEE (reference sequence). The chain's CDR3 is CASTQKGGGAGSYNEQFF. For the CDR3, the DNA is TGTGCCAGCACCCAAAAGGGCGGGGGGGCCGGCTCCTACAATGAGCAGTTCTTC.

V gene TRBV20-1 combines with J gene TRBJ2-7, with TRBD2 matching 8 bases. Trimming cost V 5 bases and J 0 bases; bases outside gene matches: 3. The CDR3 spans 13 residues. CDR1 is DFQATT, CDR2 SNEGSKA, per germline (reference sequence). Written as DNA, the CDR3 is TGCAGTGCTTCAAGCGGGGGCTCCTACGAGCAGTACTTC. This translates into CSASSGGSYEQYF.

The chain is built from TRBV20-1 and TRBJ2-7; D is undetermined. The germline V gene has CDR1 DFQATT and CDR2 SNEGSKA (reference sequence). With 0 bases removed from V and 2 bases from J, the gap between germline ends came to 8 bases. The CDR3 runs 13 residues. The CDR3 nucleotides are TGCAGTGCTAGAGATCCTAGAACCTACGAGCAGTACTTC. This encodes CSARDPRTYEQYF.

The chain recombines TRBV6-1 with TRBJ2-6, with TRBD2 as a possible D gene (5 bases). CDR3 length: 15 residues. CDR1 MNHNS and CDR2 SASEGT come from the germline V gene. Trimming pared 4 bases from V and 2 bases from J, leaving 9 bases between. CDR3 region: CASSGWGAGANVLTF. The CDR3 bases are TGTGCCAGCAGTGGGTGGGGAGCTGGGGCCAACGTCCTGACTTTC.

This clonotype has more than one count but fewer than ten. V usage is TRBV28 and J usage is TRBJ2-5, with 8 bases lining up with TRBD1. V lost 6 bases and J lost 4; bases outside the gene matches: 4. Germline V gene lookup returns CDR1 MDHEN and CDR2 SYDVKM. There are 13 residues in the CDR3. CDR3 sequence reads: CASSTGGRETQYF. Here the CDR3 DNA reads TGTGCCAGCAGCACAGGGGGTAGAGAGACCCAGTACTTC. Full variable domain (rest looked up from reference TRBV28 and TRBJ2-5): DVKVTQSSRYLVKRTGEKVFLECVQDMDHENMFWYRQDPGLGLRLIYFSYDVKMKEKGDIPEGYSVSREKKERFSLILESASTNQTSMYLCASSTGGRETQYFGPGTRLLVL.

The chain is built from TRBV19 and TRBJ2-7; TRBD2 matches 14 bases. The trim removed 2 bases at V and 2 bases at J, leaving 2 bases unmatched. Germline values: CDR1 LNHDA, CDR2 SQIVND (reference sequence). CDR3 size: 16 residues. In DNA form, the CDR3 reads TGTGCCAGTAGTATAATGGGACTAGCGGGAGCCTACGAGCAGTACTTC. Translation: CASSIMGLAGAYEQYF.

Ten or more counts support this clonotype. The chain has TRBV5-6 and TRBJ1-5; no clear D. The CDR3 totals 13 residues. Trimming took off 5 bases at V and 4 bases at J, with 10 bases between the two ends. CDR1 is SGHDT, CDR2 YYEEEE, per germline. DNA for the CDR3: TGTGCCAGCAGTTTACGACGGAATCAGCCCCAGCATTTT. Translation gives CASSLRRNQPQHF.

This clonotype was seen more than once but under ten times. This sequence joins TRBV28 and TRBJ1-4, with D perhaps matching TRBD1 (6 bases). Trimming cost V 1 base and J 4 bases, with 10 bases left between them. CDR1 and CDR2 (germline): MDHEN, SYDVKM. The CDR3 has 15 residues. In nucleotides, the CDR3 is TGTGCCAGCAGTTTATTAGGGGGTGTTAATGAAAAACTGTTTTTT. Its translation: CASSLLGGVNEKLFF.

The rearrangement links TRBV19 to TRBJ1-1; tentative D call: TRBD1 (6 bases). The CDR3 totals 13 residues. Germline V gene lookup returns CDR1 LNHDA and CDR2 SQIVND (reference sequence). Trimming stripped 4 bases from V and 4 bases from J, with 10 bases between. Here the CDR3 reads CASSTQTGTEAFF. The DNA of the CDR3 is TGTGCCAGTAGTACCCAGACAGGCACTGAAGCTTTCTTT.

This rearrangement joins TRBV24-1 to TRBJ2-2; 10 bases match TRBD1. The germline V gene has CDR1 KGHDR and CDR2 SFDVKD. The CDR3 consists of 18 residues. The V gene end was trimmed by 3 bases and the J gene end by 11 bases; junction bases not matched to a gene: 17. In nucleotides, the CDR3 is TGTGCCACCAGTGATGCGCCAGAATGGACAGGGGGAGAACCTGAGCTGTTTTTT. Protein sequence: CATSDAPEWTGGEPELFF.

The CDR3 nucleotides are TGTGCCAGCAGTGTGTACCCTAATCAGCCCCAGCATTTT. This gives the protein CASSVYPNQPQHF. V is TRBV2 and J is TRBJ1-5; D not certain. This CDR3 contains 13 residues. V lost 4 bases and J lost 4, with 8 bases in between. CDR1 and CDR2 (germline): SNHLY, FYNNEI.

This clonotype has more than one count but fewer than ten. This rearrangement joins TRBV28 to TRBJ1-6; 7 positions agree with TRBD1. The V gene's germline CDR1 is MDHEN and CDR2 SYDVKM. V trimming: 7 bases; J trimming: 0 bases; junction bases outside the gene matches: 3. The CDR3 consists of 15 residues. The DNA of the CDR3 is TGTGCCAGCACTTCAGGGGGCTCCTATAATTCACCCCTCCACTTT. Residues: CASTSGGSYNSPLHF.

This clonotype appeared many times. The chain recombines TRBV7-2 with TRBJ1-4; a possible D gene is TRBD1 (6 bases). V lost 5 bases and J lost 8, with 18 bases in between. CDR3 length equals 15 residues. Looked up from germline, CDR1 is SGHTA and CDR2 is FQGNSA. This CDR3 reads CASSPGGGRYEKLFF. DNA of the CDR3: TGTGCCAGCAGCCCCGGTGGGGGGCGGTACGAAAAACTGTTTTTT.

The CDR3 sequence: CSAREIRRGMEQFF. The CDR3 DNA reads TGCAGTGCTAGAGAGATCCGTAGGGGGATGGAGCAGTTCTTC. The rearrangement uses TRBV20-1 and TRBJ2-1; D possibly corresponds to TRBD1 (6 bases). Looked up from germline, CDR1 is DFQATT and CDR2 is SNEGSKA (reference sequence). This CDR3 has 14 residues. Trimming left V 0 bases short and J 10 bases short, with 16 bases between.

The chain employs TRBV7-9 and TRBJ2-2, with D perhaps TRBD1 (5 bases). Germline assignment: CDR1 SEHNR and CDR2 FQNEAQ (reference sequence). The length of the CDR3 is 14 residues. CDR3 DNA: TGTGCGAAGGAGAAGGGGATAGGCACCGGGGAGCTGTTTTTT. This gives the protein CAKEKGIGTGELFF.